Listed below are T cell receptor beta chains from one sample, sequenced in a study of blood T cell repertoires in COVID-19. Clones were read by immunoSEQ multiplex PCR, and TCRdb kept only the in-frame ones, dropping some. The sample has 150,000 to 200,000 clones; roughly 87% are singletons. Sample: peripheral blood. The receptors come from a woman aged 45 to 65 with acute or convalescent COVID-19. CDR3s include the opening cysteine and the closing phenylalanine or tryptophan. The D gene is left open where the match is weak. Clone size appears in some rows only: once, few, many, or a class for an expanded clone.

V gene	J gene	D gene	clone size	CDR3 protein	CDR3 DNA
TRBV18	TRBJ1-1	TRBD1	-	CASSPKGTGFGTEAFF	TGTGCCAGCTCGCCGAAGGGGACAGGGTTTGGCACTGAAGCTTTCTTT
TRBV4-3	TRBJ1-3	-	-	CASSPDSSSGNTIYF	TGCGCCAGCAGCCCGGACAGCAGCTCTGGAAACACCATATATTTT
TRBV6-5	TRBJ1-1	TRBD1	-	CASGQGAEAFF	TGTGCCAGTGGACAGGGCGCTGAAGCTTTCTTT
TRBV19	TRBJ1-2	-	once	CASIEDHVGYTF	TGTGCCAGTATTGAGGATCATGTTGGCTACACCTTC
TRBV12-5	TRBJ2-5	TRBD1	-	CASGKRQGGETQYF	TGTGCTAGTGGCAAAAGACAGGGCGGGGAGACCCAGTACTTC
TRBV29-1	TRBJ1-5	TRBD1	-	CSVAQGLGFNQPQHF	TGCAGCGTTGCACAGGGGCTCGGGTTCAATCAGCCCCAGCATTTT
TRBV27	TRBJ1-1	TRBD1	-	CASSLHRGFMNTEAFF	TGTGCCAGCAGTTTACACAGGGGGTTTATGAACACTGAAGCTTTCTTT
TRBV10-1	TRBJ1-5	-	-	CASSTGFGQPQHF	TGCGCCAGCTCCACAGGGTTCGGTCAGCCCCAGCATTTT
TRBV7-9	TRBJ2-7	TRBD1	-	CASTNRDRGSYEQYF	TGTGCCAGCACCAACCGGGACAGGGGATCCTACGAGCAGTACTTC
TRBV6-5	TRBJ1-5	-	-	CASSYNRDGQPQHF	TGTGCCAGCAGTTACAACAGGGACGGACAGCCCCAGCATTTT
TRBV5-4	TRBJ1-1	TRBD1	-	CASSQTGFTEAFF	TGTGCCAGCAGCCAGACAGGGTTCACTGAAGCTTTCTTT
TRBV7-8	TRBJ2-5	TRBD2	few	CASSLGLAGQETQYF	TGTGCCAGCAGCTTAGGACTAGCGGGACAAGAGACCCAGTACTTC
TRBV18	TRBJ2-3	-	-	CASSPREGAHTDTQYF	TGTGCCAGCTCACCTCGGGAGGGGGCCCACACAGATACGCAGTATTTT
TRBV3-1/TRBV3-2	TRBJ2-5	TRBD2	-	CASSQDVSGGGKTQYF	TGTGCCAGCAGCCAAGATGTAAGCGGGGGTGGAAAGACCCAGTACTTC
TRBV11-1	TRBJ1-2	TRBD1	-	CASSLAPGQYYGYTF	TGTGCCAGCAGCTTAGCACCGGGACAGTACTATGGCTACACCTTC
TRBV12-2	TRBJ1-2	-	-	CASRPQGRGDWYGYTF	TGTGCAAGTCGACCCCAAGGGCGGGGAGATTGGTATGGCTACACCTTC
TRBV9	TRBJ2-1	TRBD1	-	CASSDAGTGGLNEQFF	TGTGCCAGCAGCGACGCCGGGACAGGGGGCCTCAATGAGCAGTTCTTC
TRBV11-2	TRBJ2-4	-	-	CASSSKFIQYF	TGTGCCAGCAGCTCTAAATTTATTCAGTACTTC